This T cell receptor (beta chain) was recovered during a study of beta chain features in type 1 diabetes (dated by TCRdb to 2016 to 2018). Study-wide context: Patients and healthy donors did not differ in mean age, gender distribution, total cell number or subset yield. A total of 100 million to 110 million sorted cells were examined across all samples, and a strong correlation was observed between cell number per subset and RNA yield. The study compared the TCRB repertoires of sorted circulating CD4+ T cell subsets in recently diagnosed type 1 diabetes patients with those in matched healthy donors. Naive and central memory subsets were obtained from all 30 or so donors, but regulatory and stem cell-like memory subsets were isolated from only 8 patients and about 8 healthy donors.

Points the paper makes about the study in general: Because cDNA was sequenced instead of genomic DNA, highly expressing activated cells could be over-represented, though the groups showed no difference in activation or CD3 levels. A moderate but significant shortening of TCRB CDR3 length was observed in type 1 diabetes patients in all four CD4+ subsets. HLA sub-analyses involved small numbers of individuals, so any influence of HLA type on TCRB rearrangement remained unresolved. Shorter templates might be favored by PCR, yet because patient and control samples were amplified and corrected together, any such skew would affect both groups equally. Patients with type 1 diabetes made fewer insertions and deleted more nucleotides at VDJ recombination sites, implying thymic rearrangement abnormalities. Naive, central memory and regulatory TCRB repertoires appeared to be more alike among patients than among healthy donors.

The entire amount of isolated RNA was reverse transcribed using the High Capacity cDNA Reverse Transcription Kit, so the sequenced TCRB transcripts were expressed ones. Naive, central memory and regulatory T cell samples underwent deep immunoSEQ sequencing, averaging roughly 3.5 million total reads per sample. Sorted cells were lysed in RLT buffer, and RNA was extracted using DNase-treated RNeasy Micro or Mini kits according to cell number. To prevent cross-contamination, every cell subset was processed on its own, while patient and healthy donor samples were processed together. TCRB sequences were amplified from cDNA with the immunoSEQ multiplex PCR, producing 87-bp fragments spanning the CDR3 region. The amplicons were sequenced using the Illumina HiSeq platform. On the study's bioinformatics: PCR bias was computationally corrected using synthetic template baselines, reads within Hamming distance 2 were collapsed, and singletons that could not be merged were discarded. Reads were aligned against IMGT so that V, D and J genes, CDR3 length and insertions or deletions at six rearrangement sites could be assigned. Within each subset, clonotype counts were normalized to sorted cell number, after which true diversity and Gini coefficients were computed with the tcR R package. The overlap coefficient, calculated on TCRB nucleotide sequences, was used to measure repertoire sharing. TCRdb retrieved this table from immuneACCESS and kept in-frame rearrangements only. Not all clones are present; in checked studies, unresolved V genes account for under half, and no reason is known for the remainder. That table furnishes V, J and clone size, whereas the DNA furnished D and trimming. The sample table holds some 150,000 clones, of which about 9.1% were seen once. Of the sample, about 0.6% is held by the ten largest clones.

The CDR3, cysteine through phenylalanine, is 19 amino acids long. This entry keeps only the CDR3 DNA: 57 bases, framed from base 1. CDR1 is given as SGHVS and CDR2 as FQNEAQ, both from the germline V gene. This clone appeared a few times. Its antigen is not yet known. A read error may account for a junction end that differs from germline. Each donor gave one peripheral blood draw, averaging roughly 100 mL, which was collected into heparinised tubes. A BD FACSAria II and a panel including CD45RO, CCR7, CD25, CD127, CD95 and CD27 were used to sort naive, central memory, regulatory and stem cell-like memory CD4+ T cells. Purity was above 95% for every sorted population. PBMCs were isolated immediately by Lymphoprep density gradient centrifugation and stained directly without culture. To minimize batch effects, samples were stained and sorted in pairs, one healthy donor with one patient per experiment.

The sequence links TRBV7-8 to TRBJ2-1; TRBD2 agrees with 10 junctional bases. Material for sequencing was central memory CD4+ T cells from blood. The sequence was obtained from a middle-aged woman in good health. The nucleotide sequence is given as TGTGCCAGCAGCCTAGCGATTATTGGGGCTAGCGGGGGAATTCGGGAGCAGTTCTTC. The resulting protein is CASSLAIIGASGGIREQFF.